This T cell receptor beta chain was captured in a study of T-cell memory formation after mild COVID-19. Between the trimmed V and J ends, which lost 0 bases and 5 bases, there was a span of 7 bases. The CDR3 spans 12 residues. The V gene's germline CDR1 is SQVTM and CDR2 ANQGSEA. This clonotype was detected only a few times. Via MiXCR, TCRdb re-called the 5' RACE reads, giving one row per CDR3 protein. The sample yields about 620,000 distinct CDR3 sequences, 18% seen once. This chain uses TRBV29-1 with TRBJ2-5; the D is unclear. This clonotype was sampled from an adult woman who had mild COVID-19 (a few samples of this study predate the infection). Cell type and time point are not known. The sequencing sample was made of PBMCs or a T cell subset sorted from them (not recorded which). The DNA of the CDR3 is TGCAGCGTTGAAGATCTAGGGGAGACCCAGTACTTC. Protein product: CSVEDLGETQYF.